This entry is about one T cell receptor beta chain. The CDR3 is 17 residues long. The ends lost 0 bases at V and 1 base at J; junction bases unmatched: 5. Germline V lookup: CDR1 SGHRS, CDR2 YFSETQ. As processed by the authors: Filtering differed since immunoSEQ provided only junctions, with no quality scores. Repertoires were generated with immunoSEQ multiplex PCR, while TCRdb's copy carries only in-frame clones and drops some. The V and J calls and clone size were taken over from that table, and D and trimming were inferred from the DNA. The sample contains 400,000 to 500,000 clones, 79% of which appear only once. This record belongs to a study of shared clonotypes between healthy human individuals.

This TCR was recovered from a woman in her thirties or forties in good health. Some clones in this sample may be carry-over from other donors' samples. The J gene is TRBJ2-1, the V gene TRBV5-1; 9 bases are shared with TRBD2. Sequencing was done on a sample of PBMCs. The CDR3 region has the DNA TGCGCCAGCAGCTTGGCCCCAGCGGGAGGATCCTACAATGAGCAGTTCTTC. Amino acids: CASSLAPAGGSYNEQFF.